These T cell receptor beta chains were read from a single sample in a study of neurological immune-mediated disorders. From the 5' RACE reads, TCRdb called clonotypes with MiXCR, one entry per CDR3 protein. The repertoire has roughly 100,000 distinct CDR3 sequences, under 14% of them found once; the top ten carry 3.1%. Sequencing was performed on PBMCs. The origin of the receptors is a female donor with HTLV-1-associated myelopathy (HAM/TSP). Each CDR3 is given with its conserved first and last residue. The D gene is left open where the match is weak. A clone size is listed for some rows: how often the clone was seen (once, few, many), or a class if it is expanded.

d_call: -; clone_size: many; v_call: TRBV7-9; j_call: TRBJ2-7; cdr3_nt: TGTGCCAGCAGCTCCCCTGCTAGCTACGAGCAGTACTTC; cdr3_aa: CASSSPASYEQYF
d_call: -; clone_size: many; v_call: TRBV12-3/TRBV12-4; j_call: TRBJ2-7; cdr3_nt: TGTGCCAGCAGTGTGGGACTTCAGTACGAGCAGTACTTC; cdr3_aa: CASSVGLQYEQYF
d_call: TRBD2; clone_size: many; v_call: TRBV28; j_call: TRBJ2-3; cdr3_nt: TGTGCCAGCAGAGAGCTAGCGGGGTCTTTAGATACGCAGTATTTT; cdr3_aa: CASRELAGSLDTQYF
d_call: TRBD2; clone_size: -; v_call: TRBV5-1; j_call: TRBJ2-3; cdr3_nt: TGCGCCAGCAGCTTGGTGACTAGCGGGGATACGCAGTATTTT; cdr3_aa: CASSLVTSGDTQYF
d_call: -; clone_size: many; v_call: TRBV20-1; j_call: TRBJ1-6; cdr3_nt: TGCAGTGCTAGTTCCAGGGGAGTATCACCCCTCCACTTT; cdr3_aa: CSASSRGVSPLHF
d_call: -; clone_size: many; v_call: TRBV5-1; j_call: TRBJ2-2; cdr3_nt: TGCGCCAGCAGCTTCGGGGTCACCACCGGGGAGCTGTTTTTT; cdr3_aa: CASSFGVTTGELFF
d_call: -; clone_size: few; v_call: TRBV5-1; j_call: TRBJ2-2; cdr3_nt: TGCGCCAGCAGCAGGGGCCCCCAAAACACCGGGGAGCTGTTTTTT; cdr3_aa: CASSRGPQNTGELFF
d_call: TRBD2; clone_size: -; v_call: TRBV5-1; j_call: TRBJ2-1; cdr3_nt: TGCGCCAGCAGCTTGGCGGGGGGGGACAATGAGCAGTTCTTC; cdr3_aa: CASSLAGGDNEQFF
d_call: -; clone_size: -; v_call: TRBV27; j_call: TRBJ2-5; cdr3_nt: TGTGCCAGCAGTTTATATCCAGGGTCCCAAGAGACCCAGTACTTC; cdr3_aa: CASSLYPGSQETQYF
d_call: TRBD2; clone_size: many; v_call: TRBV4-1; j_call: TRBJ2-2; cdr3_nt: TGCGCCAGCAGCCAATCATTTCTAGGGACTAGCGGGAACACCGGGGAGCTGTTTTTT; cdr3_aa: CASSQSFLGTSGNTGELFF
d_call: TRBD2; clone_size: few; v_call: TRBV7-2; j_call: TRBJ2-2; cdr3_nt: TGTGCCAGCAGCACAAAGCGGGGGCACACGAACACCGGGGAGCTGTTTTTT; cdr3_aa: CASSTKRGHTNTGELFF
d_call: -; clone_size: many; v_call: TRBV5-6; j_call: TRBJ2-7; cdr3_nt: TGTGCCAGCAGCTTGGCCGGCCAGGGTACCTACGAGCAGTACTTC; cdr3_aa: CASSLAGQGTYEQYF
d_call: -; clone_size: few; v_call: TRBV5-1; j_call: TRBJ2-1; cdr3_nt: TGCGCCAGCAGCCTCAGTGGTGGGGGATACAATGAGCAGTTCTTC; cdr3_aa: CASSLSGGGYNEQFF
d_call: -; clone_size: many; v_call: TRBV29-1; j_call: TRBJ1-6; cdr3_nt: TGCAGCGTGCCCGCGAGGAGCTCCTATAATTCACCCCTCCACTTT; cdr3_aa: CSVPARSSYNSPLHF
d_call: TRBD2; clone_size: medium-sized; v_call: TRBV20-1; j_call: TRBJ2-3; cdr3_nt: TGCAGTGCTGTCCACTCTAGCGGGGGGGCCACAGATACGCAGTATTTT; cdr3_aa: CSAVHSSGGATDTQYF
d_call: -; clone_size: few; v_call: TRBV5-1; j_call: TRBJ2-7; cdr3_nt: TGCGCCAGCAGCTTGAGTGGGACATATTACGAGCAGTACTTC; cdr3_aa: CASSLSGTYYEQYF
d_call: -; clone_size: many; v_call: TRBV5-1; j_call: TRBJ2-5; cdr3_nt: TGCGCCAGCAGCTTAGGAGGACACTCTGGAGGAGAGACCCAGTACTTC; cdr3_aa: CASSLGGHSGGETQYF
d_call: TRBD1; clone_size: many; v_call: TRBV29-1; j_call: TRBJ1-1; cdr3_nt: TGCAGCGATAGGGGACAGGGTGTACTTATGAACACTGAAGCTTTCTTT; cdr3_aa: CSDRGQGVLMNTEAFF
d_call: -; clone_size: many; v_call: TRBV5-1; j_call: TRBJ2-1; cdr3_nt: TGCGCCAGCAGCTTGGCCCCGGGAGAGAGCAATGAGCAGTTCTTC; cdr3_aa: CASSLAPGESNEQFF
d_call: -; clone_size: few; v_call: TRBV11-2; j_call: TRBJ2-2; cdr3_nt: TGTGCCAGCAGCTTCACAGGGAAGAACACCGGGGAGCTGTTTTTT; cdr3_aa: CASSFTGKNTGELFF